The 6 T cell receptor beta chains in this list originate from one sample, sequenced in a study of T-cell reconstitution after alpha-beta-depleted transplantation in children. It was with unique molecular identifiers that the TCRbeta library was prepared. TCRdb re-derived calls from the PCR reads in MiXCR, one entry per CDR3 protein. This sample has approximately 400,000 distinct CDR3 sequences, with about a tenth found just once. The sample was PBMCs from the stem cell graft donor, taken from the stem cell graft. These receptors all come from a human donor who donated a stem cell graft to a child with acute myeloid leukemia.

This clonotype was detected only a few times. The rearrangement links TRBV20-1 to TRBJ1-2; weak D call: TRBD1 (5 bases). The germline V and J ends were trimmed by 2 bases and 4 bases, with 14 bases remaining between them. Germline V gene lookup returns CDR1 DFQATT and CDR2 SNEGSKA (reference sequence). The CDR3 loop spans 14 amino acids. CDR3 DNA sequence: TGCAGTGCTAGAAAGGCGGGGCAGACCTATGGCTACACCTTC. This gives the protein CSARKAGQTYGYTF.

This clonotype was seen only a few times. This CDR3 is CASSSSSRGELSNTEAFF. DNA of the CDR3: TGTGCCAGCAGCTCGTCGAGCAGGGGGGAGCTCTCAAACACTGAAGCTTTCTTT. The gene calls are TRBV11-2 and TRBJ1-1; 7 positions agree with TRBD1. Germline-derived CDR1 and CDR2 are SGHAT and FQNNGV. The CDR3 totals 18 residues. The V gene end was trimmed by 4 bases and the J gene end by 2 bases; junction bases not matched to a gene: 16.

This clonotype came up many times. The chain couples TRBV20-1 to TRBJ2-2, with unresolved D. CDR1 is DFQATT and CDR2 is SNEGSKA in the germline V gene (reference sequence). This CDR3 is built from 14 residues. The ends were cut back, 1 base at V and 3 bases at J, with 9 bases in the middle. In DNA, the CDR3 is TGCAGTGCTAGAGGGCAGATGTACACCGGGGAGCTGTTTTTT. Translated, it gives CSARGQMYTGELFF.

Only a few counts were recorded for this clonotype. J is TRBJ1-3 and V is TRBV27; 8 bases agree with TRBD1. V shed 5 bases and J 0 bases; nucleotides not matched to a gene: 3. The CDR3 sequence is 15 residues long. Germline CDR1 is MNHEY and CDR2 is SMNVEV (reference sequence). CDR3 in amino acids: CASSPGQGSGNTIYF. The CDR3 DNA sequence: TGTGCCAGCAGTCCCGGACAGGGCTCTGGAAACACCATATATTTT.

This chain joins TRBV12-3 or TRBV12-4 and TRBJ2-2; weak D call: TRBD1 (5 bases). The CDR3 is 16 residues long. The V end was cut by 3 bases, the J end by 0 bases, with 11 bases between. The CDR3 is CASSFAGPSNTGELFF. The DNA for the CDR3 is TGTGCCAGCAGTTTTGCAGGGCCTTCGAACACCGGGGAGCTGTTTTTT.

This clonotype was observed many times. This chain uses TRBV5-1 with TRBJ2-3; possibly TRBD1 for D (6 bases). Germline V CDR1 and CDR2: SGHRS, YFSETQ. V lost 1 base and J 8 bases, leaving 17 bases between the germline ends. This CDR3 has 15 residues. The CDR3 is CASSLSTGTAITQYF. The CDR3, as DNA: TGCGCCAGCAGCTTGAGTACAGGGACGGCGATTACGCAGTATTTT.